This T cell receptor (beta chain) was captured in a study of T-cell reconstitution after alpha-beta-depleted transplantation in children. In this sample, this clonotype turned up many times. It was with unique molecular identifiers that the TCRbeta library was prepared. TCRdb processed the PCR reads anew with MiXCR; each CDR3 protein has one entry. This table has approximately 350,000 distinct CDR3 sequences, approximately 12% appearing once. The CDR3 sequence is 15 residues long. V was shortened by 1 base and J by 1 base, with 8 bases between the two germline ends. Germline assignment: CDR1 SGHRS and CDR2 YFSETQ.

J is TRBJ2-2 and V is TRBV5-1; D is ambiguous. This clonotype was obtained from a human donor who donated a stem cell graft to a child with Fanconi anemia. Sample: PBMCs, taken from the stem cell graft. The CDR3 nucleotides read TGCGCCAGCAGCTTGTGGTTCATGAACACCGGGGAGCTGTTTTTT. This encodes CASSLWFMNTGELFF.